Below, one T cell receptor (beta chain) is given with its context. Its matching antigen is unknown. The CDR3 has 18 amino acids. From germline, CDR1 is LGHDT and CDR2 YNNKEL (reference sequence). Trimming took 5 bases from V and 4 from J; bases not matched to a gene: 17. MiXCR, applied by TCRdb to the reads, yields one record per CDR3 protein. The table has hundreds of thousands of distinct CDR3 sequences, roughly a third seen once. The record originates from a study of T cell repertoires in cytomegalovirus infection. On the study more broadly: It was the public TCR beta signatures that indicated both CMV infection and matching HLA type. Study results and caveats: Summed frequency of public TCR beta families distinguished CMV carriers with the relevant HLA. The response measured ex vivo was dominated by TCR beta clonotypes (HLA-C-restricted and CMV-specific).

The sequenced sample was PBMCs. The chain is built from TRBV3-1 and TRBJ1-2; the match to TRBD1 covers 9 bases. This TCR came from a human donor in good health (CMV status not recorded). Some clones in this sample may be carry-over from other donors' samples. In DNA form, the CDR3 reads TGTGCCAGCAGCGTATCCGGGACAGGGCCGTTCGGCCCCTATGGCTACACCTTC. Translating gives CASSVSGTGPFGPYGYTF.